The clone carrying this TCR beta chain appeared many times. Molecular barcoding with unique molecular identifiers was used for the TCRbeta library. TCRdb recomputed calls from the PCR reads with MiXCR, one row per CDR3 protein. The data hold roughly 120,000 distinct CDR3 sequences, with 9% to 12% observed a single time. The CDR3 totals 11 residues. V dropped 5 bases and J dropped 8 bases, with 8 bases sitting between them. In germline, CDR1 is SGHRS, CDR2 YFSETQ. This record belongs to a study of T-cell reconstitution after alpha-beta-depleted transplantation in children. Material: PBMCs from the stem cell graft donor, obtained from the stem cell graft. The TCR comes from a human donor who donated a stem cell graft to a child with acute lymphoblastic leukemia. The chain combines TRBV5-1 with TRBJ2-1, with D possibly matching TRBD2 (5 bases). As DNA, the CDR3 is TGCGCCAGCAGGGGGAGCGATGAGCAGTTCTTC. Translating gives CASRGSDEQFF.